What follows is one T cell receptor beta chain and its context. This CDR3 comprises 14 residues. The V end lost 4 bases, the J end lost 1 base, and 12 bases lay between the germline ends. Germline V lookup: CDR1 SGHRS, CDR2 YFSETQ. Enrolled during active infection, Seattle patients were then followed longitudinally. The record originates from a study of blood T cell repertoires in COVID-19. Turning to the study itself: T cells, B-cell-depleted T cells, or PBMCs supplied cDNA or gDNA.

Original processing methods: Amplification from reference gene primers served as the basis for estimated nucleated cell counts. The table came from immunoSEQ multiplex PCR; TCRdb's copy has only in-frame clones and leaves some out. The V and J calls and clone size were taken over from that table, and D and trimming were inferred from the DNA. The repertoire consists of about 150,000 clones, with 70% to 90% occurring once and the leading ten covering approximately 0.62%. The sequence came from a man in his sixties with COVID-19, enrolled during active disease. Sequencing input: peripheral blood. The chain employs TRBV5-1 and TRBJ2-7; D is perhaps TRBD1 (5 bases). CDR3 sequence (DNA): TGCGCCAGCAGCGGGCAGGGCATTTCCTACGAGCAGTACTTC. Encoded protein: CASSGQGISYEQYF.